The next 18 T cell receptor beta chains were all read from a single sample in a study of cytomegalovirus exposure and HLA in healthy donors. The PCR ran on 60 Vbeta and 13 Jbeta primers. Produced via immunoSEQ multiplex PCR; TCRdb's table is partial and in-frame only. Here the sample spans around 120,000 clones, about 83% being singletons. Sample: PBMCs. The receptors were gathered from a middle-aged woman in good health and CMV-seropositive.

This clone has only one observation. The CDR3 DNA reads TGTGCCAGCAACCCACTCAGGGAGGGATCCTCCTCCTACGAGCAGTACTTC. This sequence encodes CASNPLREGSSSYEQYF. V and J are TRBV7-9 and TRBJ2-7; TRBD2 agrees at 7 bases. The CDR3 sequence is 17 residues long. V lost 7 bases, J lost 0 bases, and 15 bases stayed unmatched. CDR1 is SEHNR and CDR2 is FQNEAQ in the germline V gene (reference sequence).

The rearrangement uses TRBV19 and TRBJ1-2; TRBD1 might be the D (6 bases). This CDR3 has 12 amino acids. Germline CDR1 LNHDA, CDR2 SQIVND (reference sequence). V lost 6 bases and J 2 bases, leaving 7 bases between the germline ends. The CDR3 DNA reads TGTGCCAGTAGGGACAGCAACTATGGCTACACCTTC. Translating it yields CASRDSNYGYTF.

This chain connects TRBV5-1 to TRBJ2-5, with 10 nucleotides matching TRBD2. This CDR3 has 17 amino acids. CDR1 and CDR2 from the germline V gene are SGHRS and YFSETQ. J gave up 1 base and V 4 bases, and 10 bases lay outside the gene matches. CDR3 region: CASSPGEAGGPQETQYF. In DNA, the CDR3 is TGCGCCAGCAGCCCAGGGGAAGCGGGGGGGCCCCAAGAGACCCAGTACTTC.

This chain connects TRBV18 to TRBJ2-2; 7 bases map to TRBD2. Unmatched junction bases numbered 5, after V lost 3 bases and J lost 1 base. The CDR3 sequence is 16 residues long. The germline V gene encodes CDR1 KGHSH and CDR2 LQKENI. The DNA for the CDR3 is TGTGCCAGCTCACCCTTGCCTAGCGGGAACACCGGGGAGCTGTTTTTT. Its translation is CASSPLPSGNTGELFF.

The V and J genes are TRBV18 and TRBJ2-5, with a possible D match to TRBD2 (8 bases). The germline CDR1 and CDR2 sequences are KGHSH and LQKENI. The CDR3 has 14 residues. V lost 3 bases, J lost 3 bases, and 11 bases lay in between. Here the CDR3 DNA reads TGTGCCAGCTCACCTAGCGGGACAGAAGAGACCCAGTACTTC. Its translation is CASSPSGTEETQYF.

This sequence joins TRBV7-8 and TRBJ1-5; 7 nucleotides line up with TRBD1. From germline, CDR1 is SGHVS and CDR2 FQNEAQ. The trim removed 0 bases at V and 3 bases at J, leaving 8 bases unmatched. The CDR3 is 17 amino acids. The DNA for the CDR3 is TGTGCCAGCAGCTTAGCCTCCGGGACAGCCAACAATCAGCCCCAGCATTTT. It specifies CASSLASGTANNQPQHF.

The count of this clone is one. The chain has TRBV2 and TRBJ2-5; D uncertain. The V end lost 7 bases, the J end lost 5 bases, and 11 bases lay between the germline ends. The CDR3 length is 12 residues. CDR1 is SNHLY and CDR2 is FYNNEI in the germline V gene. The CDR3 here is CASKNMVETQYF. The CDR3, as DNA: TGTGCCAGCAAGAACATGGTCGAGACCCAGTACTTC.

The V call is TRBV6-5, the J call TRBJ2-5; 7 nucleotides agree with TRBD2. Per germline, CDR1 MNHEY and CDR2 SVGAGI. The J segment lost 5 bases and the V segment lost 7 bases, leaving 7 bases of the junction unmatched. This CDR3 contains 13 residues. CDR3 in DNA: TGTGCCAGCACCCGCGGGGGAGTGGAGACCCAGTACTTC. Its protein is CASTRGGVETQYF.

This CDR3 is CASSESEGIGGYTF. Written as DNA, the CDR3 is TGTGCCAGCAGTGAATCGGAGGGGATAGGTGGCTACACCTTC. The gene calls are TRBV6-1 and TRBJ1-2; D perhaps matches TRBD1 (5 bases). This CDR3 contains 14 residues. Germline loops: CDR1 MNHNS, CDR2 SASEGT. The germline V and J ends were trimmed by 2 bases and 7 bases, with 14 bases remaining between them.

The chain is built from TRBV15 and TRBJ2-1; D may be TRBD2 (6 bases). The CDR3 runs 14 residues. The V end lost 6 bases, the J end lost 3 bases, and 12 bases lay between the germline ends. Germline values: CDR1 LNHNV, CDR2 YYDKDF (reference sequence). The CDR3 coding sequence is TGTGCCACCAGGCGGGGTACGGACTACAATGAGCAGTTCTTC. As protein: CATRRGTDYNEQFF. The entire variable domain, with the rest obtained from reference TRBV15 and TRBJ2-1, is as follows: DAMVIQNPRYQVTQFGKPVTLSCSQTLNHNVMYWYQQKSSQAPKLLFHYYDKDFNNEADTPDNFQSRRPNTSFCFLDIRSPGLGDTAMYLCATRRGTDYNEQFFGPGTRLTVL.

The chain couples TRBV9 to TRBJ2-3, with 7 nucleotides matching TRBD2. The V gene's germline CDR1 is SGDLS and CDR2 YYNGEE. The V and J ends lost 4 bases and 0 bases, in that order; junction bases with no gene match: 5. The CDR3 spans 15 residues. For the CDR3, the DNA is TGTGCCAGCAGCCCCGTAGCGGGTAGCACAGATACGCAGTATTTT. Translating gives CASSPVAGSTDTQYF. The entire variable domain, with the rest obtained from reference TRBV9 and TRBJ2-3, is as follows: DSGVTQTPKHLITATGQRVTLRCSPRSGDLSVYWYQQSLDQGLQFLIQYYNGEERAKGNILERFSAQQFPDLHSELNLSSLELGDSALYFCASSPVAGSTDTQYFGPGTRLTVL.

This chain connects TRBV15 to TRBJ2-1, with D uncertain. Per germline, CDR1 LNHNV and CDR2 YYDKDF (reference sequence). The CDR3 extends over 15 amino acids. Trimming stripped 0 bases from V and 5 bases from J, with 11 bases between. Here the CDR3 reads CATSRDVTVDNEQFF. DNA of the CDR3: TGTGCCACCAGCAGAGATGTCACTGTAGACAATGAGCAGTTCTTC.

A few counts support this clone. The chain has TRBV6-1 and TRBJ2-1, with 14 bases matching TRBD2. There are 15 residues in the CDR3. After removal of 1 base from V and 13 bases from J, the junction contained 6 bases not matched to a gene. Germline CDR1 MNHNS, CDR2 SASEGT. CDR3 sequence reads: CASSEETSGGAPQFF. The CDR3 DNA follows: TGTGCCAGCAGTGAAGAGACTAGCGGGGGGGCCCCTCAGTTCTTC.

The rearrangement joins TRBV10-3 to TRBJ1-2; no firm D call. Germline CDR1 ENHRY, CDR2 SYGVKD. Trimming left V 0 bases short and J 6 bases short, with 8 bases between. The CDR3 covers 13 residues. The CDR3 spells CAISESRRDGYTF. CDR3 DNA sequence: TGTGCCATCAGTGAGTCGAGGCGGGATGGCTACACCTTC.

The CDR3 here is CAWSVSRQSSYNEQFF. For the CDR3, the DNA is TGTGCCTGGAGTGTATCGCGGCAGAGCTCCTACAATGAGCAGTTCTTC. V is TRBV30 and J is TRBJ2-1, with D unclear. Germline assignment: CDR1 GTSNPN and CDR2 SVGIG (reference sequence). The V end lost 0 bases, the J end lost 0 bases, and 12 bases lay between the germline ends. The CDR3 has 16 residues.

This chain uses TRBV7-2 with TRBJ2-3; D unresolved. Trimming left V 4 bases short and J 3 bases short, with 11 bases between. The CDR3 has 14 residues. Germline values: CDR1 SGHTA, CDR2 FQGNSA. The CDR3 sequence: CASSSLGRTDTQYF. The CDR3 coding sequence is TGTGCCAGCAGCTCCCTAGGAAGGACAGATACGCAGTATTTT.

As regards this clone: Within the sample, other DNA sequences also encode this same CDR3. This sequence joins TRBV5-6 and TRBJ1-6; D might be TRBD1 (6 bases). The CDR3 is made up of 14 amino acids. Trimming pared 0 bases from V and 8 bases from J, leaving 9 bases between. The germline V gene has CDR1 SGHDT and CDR2 YYEEEE. The CDR3: CASSLDRVYSPLHF. Written as DNA, the CDR3 is TGTGCCAGCAGCTTGGACAGGGTTTATTCACCCCTCCACTTT.

The chain has TRBV27 and TRBJ1-4; tentative D call: TRBD1 (5 bases). Germline CDR1 reads MNHEY; CDR2 reads SMNVEV (reference sequence). This CDR3 is 13 amino acids long. The germline V and J ends were trimmed by 8 bases and 7 bases, with 14 bases remaining between them. CDR3 in DNA: TGTGCCAGCCTTAAGCAGGGAACTGAAAAACTGTTTTTT. Amino acids: CASLKQGTEKLFF.